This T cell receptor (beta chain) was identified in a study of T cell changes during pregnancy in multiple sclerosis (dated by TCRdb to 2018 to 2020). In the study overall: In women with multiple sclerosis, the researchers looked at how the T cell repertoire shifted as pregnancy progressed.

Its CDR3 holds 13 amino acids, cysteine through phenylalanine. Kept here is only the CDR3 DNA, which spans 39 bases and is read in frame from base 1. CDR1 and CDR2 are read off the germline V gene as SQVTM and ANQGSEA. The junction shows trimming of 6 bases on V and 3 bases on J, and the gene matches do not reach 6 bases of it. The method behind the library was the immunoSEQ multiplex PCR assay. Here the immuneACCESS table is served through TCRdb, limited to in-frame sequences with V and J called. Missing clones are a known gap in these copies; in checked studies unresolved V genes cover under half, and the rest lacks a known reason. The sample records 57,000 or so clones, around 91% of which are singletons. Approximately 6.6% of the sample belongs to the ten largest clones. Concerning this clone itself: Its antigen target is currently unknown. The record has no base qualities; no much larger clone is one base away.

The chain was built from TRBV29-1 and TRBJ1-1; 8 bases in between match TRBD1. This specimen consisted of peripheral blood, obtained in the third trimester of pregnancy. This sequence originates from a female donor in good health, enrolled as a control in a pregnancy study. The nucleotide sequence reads TGCAGCGTCACAGGGGGAGGGGACACTGAAGCTTTCTTT. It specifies CSVTGGGDTEAFF.